This TCR beta chain emerged from a study of CD8+CD57+ T cells in acquired aplastic anemia. The template for TCR beta VDJ and CDR3 sequence profiling was genomic DNA. Each CDR3 protein is one row after TCRdb ran MiXCR on the reads. The sample lists over 150,000 distinct CDR3 sequences; roughly 40% were seen once. CDR1 LNHDA and CDR2 SQIVND come from the germline V gene (reference sequence). The CDR3 runs to 13 residues. J was trimmed by 2 bases and V by 10 bases; bases with no gene match: 7. The sequenced material came from sorted CD4+, CD8+, or CD8+CD57+ T cells (not recorded which) from PBMCs. This receptor was obtained from a human donor in good health. The genes are TRBV19 and TRBJ1-2; 7 nucleotides agree with TRBD1. The CDR3 nucleotides read TGTGCCACCACGGGACAGACCAACTATGGCTACACCTTC. Translation gives CATTGQTNYGYTF.